This T cell receptor beta chain comes out of a study of blood T cell repertoires in COVID-19. Original methodology: Researchers report that nucleated cell counts were estimated from reference gene primer amplification. Sequencing used immunoSEQ multiplex PCR; TCRdb keeps in-frame clones, though not all of them. V and J calls and clone size are as listed in that table; D and trimming were resolved from the DNA. The sample has under 300,000 clones; around 92% are singletons. Ages ranged from about 18 to 89 years, with residence in 24 US areas. Participant reports of clinical history set cohort assignment. V dropped 3 bases and J dropped 2 bases, with 11 bases sitting between them. CDR1 is GTSNPN, CDR2 SVGIG, per germline (reference sequence). The CDR3 length is 14 residues. On this clone: The identical CDR3 is also encoded by other nucleotide sequences in the sample.

This clonotype was obtained from a woman aged 60-70 years who had recovered from COVID-19. This sequence joins TRBV30 and TRBJ1-5, with D unresolved. The sequenced material came from PBMCs or T cells enriched from blood (not recorded which). The CDR3 coding sequence is TGTGCCTGGAGCACCCCCGGTGGCAATCAGCCCCAGCATTTT. Residues: CAWSTPGGNQPQHF.